A selection of T cell receptor beta chains follows, all from one sample in a study of blood T cell repertoires in COVID-19. The data were produced by immunoSEQ multiplex PCR, yet TCRdb's version contains in-frame clones alone and is incomplete. The sample carries some 240,000 clones, approximately 83% recorded once. The sample comprised PBMCs or T cells enriched from blood (not recorded which). These receptors were taken from a middle-aged woman with acute COVID-19. Both conserved end residues are part of each CDR3. A D gene is named only where the DNA matches it firmly. Clone size appears in some rows only: once, few, many, or a class for an expanded clone.

clone_size j_call d_call v_call cdr3_nt cdr3_aa
- TRBJ2-1 TRBD1 TRBV3-1/TRBV3-2 TGTGCCAGCAGCCATACAGGGGGTTTGGACAATGAGCAGTTCTTC CASSHTGGLDNEQFF
- TRBJ2-7 - TRBV10-1 TGCGCCAGCAGTGAGTCGAGCGGCGGAGAGGAGCAGTACTTC CASSESSGGEEQYF
- TRBJ1-2 - TRBV5-3 TGTGCCAGAAGACCCGACAATGCGGGCTACACCTTC CARRPDNAGYTF
few TRBJ2-4 TRBD1 TRBV5-1 TGCGCCAGCAGGGGGACAGAAAAAAACATTCAGTACTTC CASRGTEKNIQYF
- TRBJ2-1 - TRBV11-3 TGTGCCAGCAGCTTTCTCGGGTGGAGCGATTACAATGAGCAGTTCTTC CASSFLGWSDYNEQFF
- TRBJ1-4 - TRBV12-3/TRBV12-4 TGTGCCAGCAGTTTTGGCGGGAATGAAAAACTGTTTTTT CASSFGGNEKLFF
- TRBJ2-7 TRBD1 TRBV4-1 TGCGCCAGCAGCCAAAACCCGGGACAGGGGGCTTACGAGCAGTACTTC CASSQNPGQGAYEQYF
- TRBJ1-3 - TRBV5-1 TGCGCCAGCAGCTTAACTCTAAGCCGTGACTCTGGAAACACCATATATTTT CASSLTLSRDSGNTIYF
- TRBJ2-7 - TRBV19 TGTGCCAGTAGTATAGCTTCAACAGACTACTCCTACGAGCAGTACTTC CASSIASTDYSYEQYF
- TRBJ2-3 TRBD1 TRBV7-2 TGTGCCAGCAGAACAGGGGGCGCCGCAGATACGCAGTATTTT CASRTGGAADTQYF
- TRBJ2-7 - TRBV19 TGTGCCAGTAGTATAGGGGGCAGGGGACCCTACGAGCAGTACTTC CASSIGGRGPYEQYF
- TRBJ1-5 - TRBV25-1 TGTGCCAGCAGTGATGGGGACAAGGGACAGCCCCAGCATTTT CASSDGDKGQPQHF
- TRBJ1-3 - TRBV7-9 TGTGCCAGCAGCAGACACCAGCCTGGAAACACCATATATTTT CASSRHQPGNTIYF
- TRBJ2-2 - TRBV7-7 TGTGCTAGCGGGGGACAGGGTCGCACCGGGGAGCTGTTTTTT CASGGQGRTGELFF
- TRBJ1-1 TRBD1 TRBV19 TGTGCCAGTAGTATATCCGAACAGGGGCTTGTTTTTACGGGCACTGAAGCTTTCTTT CASSISEQGLVFTGTEAFF
- TRBJ2-7 TRBD2 TRBV5-4 TGTGCCAGCAGCTCGAGGACTAGCGGGACTTACGAGCAGTACTTC CASSSRTSGTYEQYF
- TRBJ1-6 - TRBV30 TGTGCCTGGAAGTGGCAGGGTTATAATTCACCCCTCCACTTT CAWKWQGYNSPLHF